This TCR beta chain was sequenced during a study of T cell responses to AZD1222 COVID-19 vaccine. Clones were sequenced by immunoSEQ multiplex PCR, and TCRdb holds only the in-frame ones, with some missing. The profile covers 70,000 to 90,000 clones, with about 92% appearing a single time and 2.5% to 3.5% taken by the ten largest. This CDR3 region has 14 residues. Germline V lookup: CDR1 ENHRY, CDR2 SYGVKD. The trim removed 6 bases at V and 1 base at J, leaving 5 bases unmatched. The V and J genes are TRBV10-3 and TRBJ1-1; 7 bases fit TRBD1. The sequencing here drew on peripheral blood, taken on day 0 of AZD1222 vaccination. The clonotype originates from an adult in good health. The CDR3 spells CAIRRGTENTEAFF. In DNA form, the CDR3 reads TGTGCCATCAGGAGGGGGACAGAGAACACTGAAGCTTTCTTT.